These 22 T cell receptor beta chains share one sample of origin, sequenced in a study of shared clonotypes between healthy human individuals. Only in-frame clones appear in the TCRdb table, and some are missing; sequencing was by immunoSEQ multiplex PCR. The sample records hundreds of thousands of clones, 60% to 80% being singletons. The sample consisted of PBMCs. These receptors originate from a middle-aged woman in good health. Some clones in this sample may be carry-over from other donors' samples.

The chain links TRBV5-4 to TRBJ2-5; D unclear. The V end was cut by 4 bases, the J end by 3 bases, with 13 bases between. CDR3 size: 14 residues. Germline-derived CDR1 and CDR2 are SGHNT and YYREEE (reference sequence). The CDR3 here is CASSIRYSKETQYF. DNA for the CDR3: TGTGCCAGCAGCATCAGGTATTCTAAAGAGACCCAGTACTTC.

The J gene is TRBJ2-7, the V gene TRBV18; D is possibly TRBD1 or TRBD2 (7 bases each). Germline assignment: CDR1 KGHSH and CDR2 LQKENI. Between the trimmed V and J ends, which lost 6 bases and 3 bases, there was a span of 15 bases. This CDR3 has 14 amino acids. This CDR3 is CASSQGGAGYEQYF. The CDR3 DNA sequence: TGTGCCAGCTCTCAGGGGGGGGCCGGCTACGAGCAGTACTTC.

This clone has a count of ten or more. The chain combines TRBV5-5 with TRBJ1-6; D not certain. The CDR3 has 12 residues. Trimming left V 4 bases short and J 10 bases short, with 9 bases between. Germline V lookup: CDR1 SGHKS, CDR2 YYEKEE (reference sequence). The CDR3 spells CASSGQNSPLHF. CDR3 DNA: TGTGCCAGCAGCGGTCAAAACTCACCCCTCCACTTT.

CDR3 in amino acids: CASSHPYDRGRTGELFF. CDR3 nucleotide sequence: TGCGCCAGCAGCCACCCGTATGACAGGGGGCGCACCGGGGAGCTGTTTTTT. The V and J genes are TRBV4-1 and TRBJ2-2; 10 positions agree with TRBD1. The CDR3 covers 17 residues. V was clipped by 3 bases and J by 4 bases; unmatched bases: 8. In germline, CDR1 is MGHRA, CDR2 YSYEKL.

With respect to this clone: A read error likely explains this, since a far larger clone differs by one base. In the same sample, other DNA sequences code for this CDR3. This chain uses TRBV2 with TRBJ2-7; D is tentatively TRBD1 or TRBD2 (5 bases each). Germline V gene lookup returns CDR1 SNHLY and CDR2 FYNNEI. The CDR3 consists of 13 residues. CDR3 DNA: TGCGCCACGTTCGGGACGCCAGAGTACGAGCAGTACTTC. Translated, it gives CATFGTPEYEQYF.

This clone was counted only a few times. The chain employs TRBV10-3 and TRBJ2-1, with 13 bases that match TRBD2. The CDR3 consists of 18 residues. V shed 6 bases, J shed 2 bases, and the junction held 10 bases outside the gene matches. Germline loops: CDR1 ENHRY, CDR2 SYGVKD. The CDR3 DNA follows: TGTGCCATCAGAATTCTGACTAGCGGGAGGAGGACCTACAATGAGCAGTTCTTC. It encodes CAIRILTSGRRTYNEQFF.

The chain uses TRBV7-8 and TRBJ1-2; TRBD1 matches at 7 bases. This CDR3 region has 19 residues. The trim removed 1 base at V and 4 bases at J, leaving 18 bases unmatched. Per germline, CDR1 SGHVS and CDR2 FQNEAQ. CDR3 sequence: CASSLVPAQRDSTFYGYTF. In DNA form, the CDR3 reads TGTGCCAGCAGCTTAGTACCAGCCCAACGGGACAGTACATTCTATGGCTACACCTTC.

This clone was picked up one time. The rearrangement joins TRBV7-9 to TRBJ2-7; no clear D. This CDR3 has 12 amino acids. Per the germline V gene, CDR1 is SEHNR and CDR2 is FQNEAQ (reference sequence). Trimming removed 5 bases from V and 5 bases from J, with 10 bases in between. DNA for the CDR3: TGTGCCAGCAGCGTGGTGTCGGACGAGCAGTACTTC. Amino acids: CASSVVSDEQYF.

At least ten counts were recorded for this clone. The CDR3 protein is CASRDRGERYYNEQFF. DNA for the CDR3: TGTGCCAGCAGGGACAGGGGGGAAAGATACTACAATGAGCAGTTCTTC. This sequence joins TRBV28 and TRBJ2-1, with 10 bases lining up with TRBD1. V shed 6 bases, J shed 3 bases, and the junction held 8 bases outside the gene matches. This CDR3 comprises 16 residues. Looked up from germline, CDR1 is MDHEN and CDR2 is SYDVKM.

To note about this clone: Other DNA sequences in this sample translate to the same CDR3. This sequence joins TRBV18 and TRBJ2-7; no reliable D call. Between the trimmed V and J ends, which lost 3 bases and 4 bases, there was a span of 4 bases. This CDR3 is 11 amino acids long. Germline lookup yields CDR1 KGHSH and CDR2 LQKENI. The CDR3 sequence: CASSPGYEQYF. The CDR3 DNA is TGTGCCAGCTCACCTGGGTACGAGCAGTACTTC.

The chain has TRBV11-3 and TRBJ1-2; D gene unclear. V shed 4 bases and J shed 11 bases, with 14 bases lying between them. This CDR3 region has 12 residues. Germline V gives CDR1 SGHNT, CDR2 YENEEA. CDR3 in amino acids: CASSSGLSSYTF. CDR3 nucleotides: TGTGCCAGCAGCTCCGGCCTCTCATCGTACACCTTC.

CDR3 in DNA: TGTGCCAGCAGACGATCCGGGACAGATACTAACTATGGCTACACCTTC. Its translation is CASRRSGTDTNYGYTF. The chain links TRBV28 to TRBJ1-2; 7 nucleotides agree with TRBD1. The germline CDR1 and CDR2 sequences are MDHEN and SYDVKM. V was clipped by 6 bases and J by 0 bases; unmatched bases: 10. This CDR3 has 16 amino acids.

Concerning this clone: Germline is not matched at one junction end, which may reflect a read error. V usage is TRBV6-1 and J usage is TRBJ1-5; 8 nucleotides match TRBD1. Germline lookup yields CDR1 MNHNS and CDR2 SASEGT. The CDR3 has 16 residues. CDR3 DNA sequence: TGTGCCAGCGGTGACAGGGGCCGCTATAGCAATCAGCCCCAGCATTTT. It yields the protein CASGDRGRYSNQPQHF.

The chain carries TRBV18 and TRBJ1-5, with 9 bases that match TRBD1. Germline CDR1 is KGHSH and CDR2 is LQKENI. CDR3 length: 16 residues. J was trimmed by 5 bases and V by 0 bases; bases with no gene match: 5. The CDR3 coding sequence is TGTGCCAGCTCACCACCGGGGACAGGGCGGGATCAGCCCCAGCATTTT. It encodes CASSPPGTGRDQPQHF. The complete variable domain, with remaining parts taken from reference TRBV18 and TRBJ1-5, reads NAGVMQNPRHLVRRRGQEARLRCSPMKGHSHVYWYRQLPEEGLKFMVYLQKENIIDESGMPKERFSAEFPKEGPSILRIQQVVRGDSAAYFCASSPPGTGRDQPQHFGDGTRLSIL.

The CDR3 DNA reads as TGTGCCTGGAGCCGCGGACAGGGGGCAATCACAGATACGCAGTATTTT. Translating gives CAWSRGQGAITDTQYF. V gene TRBV30 combines with J gene TRBJ2-3, with TRBD1 matching over 11 bases. Per the germline V gene, CDR1 is GTSNPN and CDR2 is SVGIG (reference sequence). CDR3 length: 16 residues. The trim removed 3 bases at V and 2 bases at J, leaving 7 bases unmatched.

The rearrangement links TRBV9 to TRBJ2-2, with D perhaps matching TRBD1 (5 bases). Germline CDR1 and CDR2: SGDLS and YYNGEE. Trimming left V 3 bases short and J 2 bases short, with 17 bases between. This CDR3 region has 17 residues. This CDR3 is CASSGNRYTLNTGELFF. The CDR3 DNA sequence: TGTGCCAGCAGCGGAAACAGGTACACTCTTAACACCGGGGAGCTGTTTTTT.

The chain combines TRBV19 with TRBJ2-7; TRBD1 aligns across 7 bases. The V segment lost 3 bases and the J segment 3 bases; nucleotides outside the gene matches: 11. There are 16 residues in the CDR3. Looked up from germline, CDR1 is LNHDA and CDR2 is SQIVND (reference sequence). This chain's CDR3 is CASSIGTGTAFYEQYF. The CDR3 DNA follows: TGTGCCAGTAGTATCGGAACCGGGACAGCCTTCTACGAGCAGTACTTC. The variable domain in full, completed from reference TRBV19 and TRBJ2-7, reads DGGITQSPKYLFRKEGQNVTLSCEQNLNHDAMYWYRQDPGQGLRLIYYSQIVNDFQKGDIAEGYSVSREKKESFPLTVTSAQKNPTAFYLCASSIGTGTAFYEQYFGPGTRLTVT.

The chain uses TRBV5-1 and TRBJ2-5, with 8 bases matching TRBD2. V trimming: 4 bases; J trimming: 4 bases; junction bases outside the gene matches: 6. The germline gives CDR1 SGHRS, CDR2 YFSETQ. The CDR3 loop spans 14 amino acids. The CDR3 sequence is CASSQGTRGETQYF. The CDR3 DNA sequence: TGCGCCAGCAGCCAGGGGACTAGAGGAGAGACCCAGTACTTC.

V is TRBV7-8 and J is TRBJ2-3, with 15 bases lining up with TRBD2. Germline CDR1 is SGHVS and CDR2 is FQNEAQ. The CDR3 has 17 amino acids. The ends lost 3 bases at V and 2 bases at J; junction bases unmatched: 3. The CDR3 DNA follows: TGTGCCAGCAGCTTGGGACTAGCGGGAGGTTCCACAGATACGCAGTATTTT. It translates to CASSLGLAGGSTDTQYF. The entire variable domain, with the rest obtained from reference TRBV7-8 and TRBJ2-3, is as follows: GAGVSQSPRYKVAKRGQDVALRCDPISGHVSLFWYQQALGQGPEFLTYFQNEAQLDKSGLPSDRFFAERPEGSVSTLKIQRTQQEDSAVYLCASSLGLAGGSTDTQYFGPGTRLTVL.

This chain joins TRBV19 and TRBJ2-3; the match to TRBD2 covers 13 bases. In germline, CDR1 is LNHDA, CDR2 SQIVND (reference sequence). The trim removed 6 bases at V and 6 bases at J, leaving 3 bases unmatched. This CDR3 spans 14 amino acids. The CDR3 DNA follows: TGTGCCAGTAGCCCGACTAGCGGGAGGGATACGCAGTATTTT. Translation gives CASSPTSGRDTQYF.

The sample holds a few counts of this clone. The chain joins TRBV30 to TRBJ2-3, with a weak D call TRBD2 (5 bases). V gave up 6 bases and J gave up 6 bases, with 10 bases separating them. The CDR3 has 11 residues. Germline V gene data show CDR1 as GTSNPN and CDR2 as SVGIG (reference sequence). The CDR3 sequence is CACPRGDTQYF. The CDR3 nucleotides read TGTGCCTGTCCTAGAGGGGATACGCAGTATTTT.

The chain couples TRBV6-1 to TRBJ2-2; TRBD1 is a possible D gene (5 bases). The length of the CDR3 is 14 residues. V was clipped by 7 bases and J by 4 bases, with 13 bases between them. CDR1 is MNHNS, CDR2 SASEGT, per germline. The DNA of the CDR3 is TGTGCCAGCAAAGAACAGGTGTCCACCGGGGAGCTGTTTTTT. Amino acid sequence: CASKEQVSTGELFF.